A single sample is the source of the 15 T cell receptor beta chains below, sequenced in a study of identical twins (dated by TCRdb to about 2016). The library was generated by 5' RACE. The instrument given in TCRdb is Illumina HiSeq 2000. TCRdb reanalyzed the raw reads on its own, using fastp at Q25 for trimming and MiXCR for clone calling, and kept in-frame beta chains. Every entry covers one CDR3 protein and lists the most common genes and DNA from its rows. The sample data list under 1 million distinct CDR3 sequences, and more than 9% of these were observed just once. The ten top clones hold about 1.5% of the sample. This sample was shared with a second study, whose subject was yellow fever vaccine responses in identical twins.

Sequenced material: PBMCs. These TCRs come from a woman between 18 and 29 years old in good health.

This clonotype was detected a few times. The rearrangement links TRBV5-1 to TRBJ2-3; 10 bases match TRBD1. V lost 8 bases, J lost 1 base, and 4 bases stayed unmatched. The CDR3 length is 14 residues. Germline CDR1 is SGHRS and CDR2 is YFSETQ. CDR3 nucleotides: TGCGCCAGTCGACAGGGGGCTGGCACAGATACGCAGTATTTT. Its protein is CASRQGAGTDTQYF.

This clonotype was seen at least ten times. CDR3 loop: CASSLVGSGTVTGELFF. CDR3 DNA sequence: TGTGCCAGCAGTTTAGTCGGTTCCGGGACGGTCACCGGGGAGCTGTTTTTT. The chain is built from TRBV12-3 or TRBV12-4 and TRBJ2-2; the D gene could be TRBD1 or TRBD2 (5 bases each). V gave up 1 base and J gave up 4 bases, with 16 bases separating them. The CDR3 loop spans 17 amino acids.

This clonotype has just a few counts. J is TRBJ2-7 and V is TRBV7-8; possibly TRBD1 for D (6 bases). The V gene lost 2 bases and the J gene lost 0 bases, with 8 bases spanning the gap. The CDR3 contains 14 residues. The V gene's germline CDR1 is SGHVS and CDR2 FQNEAQ. CDR3 nucleotides: TGTGCCAGCAGCTTACGGACAGCCTCCTACGAGCAGTACTTC. Residues: CASSLRTASYEQYF.

V gene TRBV29-1 combines with J gene TRBJ2-1, with D possibly TRBD2 on 5 matching bases. The germline gives CDR1 SQVTM, CDR2 ANQGSEA. The V and J ends lost 3 bases and 4 bases respectively, with 16 bases between them. This CDR3 is 15 amino acids long. The CDR3 DNA sequence: TGCAGCGTTGAGGAGGCAGATAGGTTATACAATGAGCAGTTCTTC. Its translation: CSVEEADRLYNEQFF.

Only one count was recorded for this clonotype. This sequence joins TRBV20-1 and TRBJ2-2, with TRBD2 matching over 9 bases. The J segment lost 4 bases and the V segment lost 0 bases, leaving 3 bases of the junction unmatched. The germline CDR1 and CDR2 sequences are DFQATT and SNEGSKA (reference sequence). This CDR3 contains 15 residues. The CDR3 loop reads CSAREAGGGTGELFF. The CDR3 region has the DNA TGCAGTGCTAGAGAGGCGGGAGGGGGCACCGGGGAGCTGTTTTTT.

This clonotype occurred many times. The chain joins TRBV24-1 to TRBJ1-2; possible D gene TRBD1, 5 bases. The CDR3 is 13 amino acids. Trimming stripped 0 bases from V and 4 bases from J, with 5 bases between. Germline CDR1 KGHDR, CDR2 SFDVKD. The CDR3 bases are TGTGCCACCAGTGATTTGGACAGCTATGGCTACACCTTC. This encodes CATSDLDSYGYTF.

This clonotype was counted between two and nine times. The rearrangement joins TRBV12-3 or TRBV12-4 to TRBJ2-7, with D uncertain. The CDR3 covers 15 residues. Trimming took off 7 bases at V and 3 bases at J, with 19 bases between the two ends. CDR3 in amino acids: CASTMGSDRLYEQYF. CDR3 bases: TGTGCCAGCACCATGGGGTCTGATCGACTCTACGAGCAGTACTTC.

This clonotype was counted many times. The J gene is TRBJ2-7, the V gene TRBV12-3 or TRBV12-4; 7 positions match TRBD1. V lost 6 bases and J lost 1; bases outside the gene matches: 3. The CDR3 has 13 amino acids. CDR3 nucleotides: TGTGCCAGCAGACGGACAGGATCCTACGAGCAGTACTTC. Its translation is CASRRTGSYEQYF.

This clonotype was seen a handful of times. The chain combines TRBV6-5 with TRBJ2-7, with 9 bases that match TRBD1. From germline, CDR1 is MNHEY and CDR2 SVGAGI. The V and J ends lost 6 bases and 11 bases, in that order; junction bases with no gene match: 14. CDR3 size: 14 residues. DNA for the CDR3: TGTGCCAGCAGCTTACAGGGGGCGCCGAACGTTGAGTACTTC. Translated: CASSLQGAPNVEYF.

The chain employs TRBV5-1 and TRBJ2-3; tentative D call: TRBD2 (6 bases). V shed 5 bases and J shed 3 bases, with 19 bases lying between them. CDR1 and CDR2 from the germline V gene are SGHRS and YFSETQ. This CDR3 region has 16 residues. CDR3 residues: CASRRADYLLTDTQYF. The DNA of the CDR3 is TGCGCCAGCAGGAGGGCGGACTACCTTCTTACAGATACGCAGTATTTT.

As DNA, the CDR3 is TGTGCCAGCAGCTTAGGGGGGACTAGCGGGATACAAGAGACCCAGTACTTC. The encoded protein is CASSLGGTSGIQETQYF. The chain employs TRBV11-2 and TRBJ2-5, with 13 bases aligning to TRBD2. Germline CDR1 and CDR2: SGHAT and FQNNGV. Trimming removed 1 base from V and 2 bases from J; junction bases left unmatched: 4. The CDR3 runs to 17 residues.

This clonotype came up many times. The chain couples TRBV20-1 to TRBJ1-2; D gene ambiguous. V gave up 7 bases and J gave up 0 bases, with 9 bases separating them. Germline V gene lookup returns CDR1 DFQATT and CDR2 SNEGSKA (reference sequence). This CDR3 spans 12 amino acids. CDR3 residues: CSGTEANYGYTF. DNA of the CDR3: TGCAGTGGGACGGAGGCTAACTATGGCTACACCTTC.

This clonotype turned up a few times. The chain couples TRBV7-3 to TRBJ2-3; 8 bases match TRBD2. Germline-derived CDR1 and CDR2 are SGHTA and FQGTGA. With V trimmed by 5 bases and J by 4 bases, 8 bases remained unmatched. CDR3 length: 15 amino acids. CDR3 nucleotides: TGTGCCAGCAGCAACCGGGGGGGGATGGCAGATACGCAGTATTTT. It yields the protein CASSNRGGMADTQYF.

This clonotype was counted ten times or more. J is TRBJ2-1 and V is TRBV11-2; D may be TRBD2 (7 bases). From germline, CDR1 is SGHAT and CDR2 FQNNGV. The CDR3 covers 14 residues. The ends were cut back, 7 bases at V and 5 bases at J, with 15 bases in the middle. The CDR3 protein is CASIPGGPHNEQFF. In DNA form, the CDR3 reads TGTGCCAGCATTCCGGGGGGCCCCCACAATGAGCAGTTCTTC. Full variable domain (remainder filled in from reference TRBV11-2 and TRBJ2-1): EAGVAQSPRYKIIEKRQSVAFWCNPISGHATLYWYQQILGQGPKLLIQFQNNGVVDDSQLPKDRFSAERLKGVDSTLKIQPAKLEDSAVYLCASIPGGPHNEQFFGPGTRLTVL.

This clonotype has only a few counts. J is TRBJ2-5 and V is TRBV12-3 or TRBV12-4, with TRBD1 as a possible D gene (5 bases). Trimming left V 3 bases short and J 5 bases short, with 10 bases between. The CDR3 consists of 13 residues. The CDR3 protein is CASSFPGIETQYF. CDR3 coding DNA: TGTGCCAGCAGTTTTCCAGGGATCGAGACCCAGTACTTC.